These 29 T cell receptor beta chains share one sample of origin, sequenced in a study of graft-versus-host responses after intestinal transplantation. Clones were sequenced by immunoSEQ multiplex PCR, and TCRdb holds only the in-frame ones, with some missing. Here the sample spans 96,000 or so clones, 80% to 95% being singletons. The antigens these receptors bind are not known. Sequences were derived from unstimulated CD4+ T cells sorted from spleen or lymph node cells, sampled before intestinal transplant. The receptors here all came from a human donor who received an intestinal transplant.

The genes are TRBV6-1 and TRBJ1-1, with D possibly being TRBD1 (5 bases). The CDR3 totals 12 residues. The ends were cut back, 7 bases at V and 1 base at J, with 7 bases in the middle. Germline values: CDR1 MNHNS, CDR2 SASEGT. In DNA, the CDR3 is TGTGCCAGCATTGACAGGAACACTGAAGCTTTCTTT. This codes for CASIDRNTEAFF.

Notes on this clone: A junction end diverges from the germline sequence, so it may reflect a read error. The genes are TRBV6-1 and TRBJ1-3; D is unclear. Germline CDR1 reads MNHNS; CDR2 reads SASEGT. This CDR3 is 14 amino acids long. Here the CDR3 DNA reads TGTGCCAGCAGTATCCGGGGAGTTGGAAGCACCATATATTTT. This codes for CASSIRGVGSTIYF.

The V and J genes are TRBV14 and TRBJ2-3; TRBD2 matches 8 bases. Germline V gene lookup returns CDR1 SGHDN and CDR2 FVKESK. The V and J ends lost 2 bases and 1 base, in that order; junction bases with no gene match: 5. The CDR3 sequence is 16 residues long. The CDR3 nucleotides read TGTGCCAGCAGCCAACAACTAGCGGTTGGCACAGATACGCAGTATTTT. Protein: CASSQQLAVGTDTQYF.

V is TRBV19 and J is TRBJ1-4; 7 nucleotides match TRBD1. The CDR3 is 14 residues long. Germline V lookup: CDR1 LNHDA, CDR2 SQIVND (reference sequence). Trimming at V came to 10 bases and at J to 3 bases, leaving 8 bases not matched to a gene. The CDR3 DNA reads as TGTGCCACTCGGACAGGCCCGGCTAATGAAAAACTGTTTTTT. Translated, it gives CATRTGPANEKLFF.

The CDR3 loop reads CASSGGVYEQYF. As DNA, the CDR3 is TGTGCCAGCAGTGGGGGGGTCTACGAGCAGTACTTC. The chain combines TRBV28 with TRBJ2-7; 7 bases are shared with TRBD2. J gave up 3 bases and V 5 bases, and 1 base lay outside the gene matches. The CDR3 contains 12 residues. CDR1 MDHEN and CDR2 SYDVKM come from the germline V gene.

The V gene is TRBV5-6, the J gene TRBJ2-1, with TRBD2 matching over 9 bases. V lost 0 bases, J lost 3 bases, and 4 bases stayed unmatched. The CDR3 sequence is 16 residues long. Germline values: CDR1 SGHDT, CDR2 YYEEEE. The CDR3 nucleotides read TGTGCCAGCAGCTTGGTCGCGGGAGGGAGCTACAATGAGCAGTTCTTC. Translated: CASSLVAGGSYNEQFF.

The J gene is TRBJ1-2, the V gene TRBV5-4, with D perhaps TRBD1 (6 bases). Germline-derived CDR1 and CDR2 are SGHNT and YYREEE (reference sequence). The CDR3 is 17 residues long. V lost 2 bases, J lost 6 bases, and 23 bases lay in between. This CDR3 is CASSFGSRNPGEHGYTF. The CDR3 nucleotides are TGTGCCAGCAGCTTCGGAAGCCGTAATCCAGGGGAACATGGCTACACCTTC.

CDR3: CASSLLTSPYAAFF. CDR3 coding DNA: TGTGCCAGCAGTTTATTGACTAGTCCTTATGCAGCTTTCTTT. V usage is TRBV27 and J usage is TRBJ1-1; D is undetermined. This CDR3 has 14 residues. V lost 1 base and J 10 bases, leaving 16 bases between the germline ends. Germline loops: CDR1 MNHEY, CDR2 SMNVEV (reference sequence).

The chain links TRBV6-1 to TRBJ2-7; 8 bases agree with TRBD1. V dropped 7 bases and J dropped 3; count of bases not matched to a gene: 8. The V gene's germline CDR1 is MNHNS and CDR2 SASEGT. The CDR3 consists of 14 residues. CDR3 DNA: TGTGCCAGCACCCCCGGGACAGGCCTCTACGAGCAGTACTTC. Its protein product is CASTPGTGLYEQYF.

The chain joins TRBV25-1 to TRBJ2-1; 8 positions agree with TRBD1. J was trimmed by 5 bases and V by 2 bases; bases with no gene match: 5. CDR3 size: 15 residues. Germline values: CDR1 MGHDK, CDR2 SYGVNS. The CDR3 region has the DNA TGTGCCAGCAGTGAAACTAAGACAGGGGACAATGAGCAGTTCTTC. This gives the protein CASSETKTGDNEQFF.

The genes are TRBV6-6 and TRBJ1-1; no clear D gene. The germline V gene encodes CDR1 MNHNY and CDR2 SVGAGI (reference sequence). V was pared by 6 bases and J by 3 bases, with 14 bases between. There are 14 residues in the CDR3. The CDR3 reads CASSSSFYYTEAFF. The CDR3 DNA follows: TGTGCCAGCAGCTCCTCCTTCTACTACACTGAAGCTTTCTTT.

The CDR3, as DNA: TGTGCCAGCAGCTTAGGCCTGGGAGCTGGAAACACCATATATTTT. It yields the protein CASSLGLGAGNTIYF. V and J are TRBV13 and TRBJ1-3; D is uncertain. The CDR3 runs to 15 residues. Germline V gene lookup returns CDR1 PRHDT and CDR2 FYEKMQ (reference sequence). Between the trimmed V and J ends, which lost 0 bases and 2 bases, there was a span of 8 bases.

The CDR3 DNA is TGTGCTAGTGGTTCACAGGGGGCGCTTAGTACCGGGGAGCTGTTTTTT. Translating gives CASGSQGALSTGELFF. The rearrangement links TRBV12-5 to TRBJ2-2; TRBD1 matches at 9 bases. The CDR3 is 16 residues long. The J segment lost 5 bases and the V segment lost 4 bases, leaving 8 bases of the junction unmatched. Germline CDR1 LGHNT, CDR2 FRNRAP.

As for this clone: It is unclear where the CDR3 begins or ends on the DNA, so no DNA is shown, and the CDR3 is as TCRdb lists it. The chain has TRBV6-6 and TRBJ1-4. Germline V gives CDR1 MNHNY, CDR2 SVGAGI (reference sequence). Including both end residues, the CDR3 is 15 amino acids long. This CDR3 reads CASSSSDGRYEKLFF.

This rearrangement joins TRBV7-9 to TRBJ2-7, with a possible D match to TRBD2 (5 bases). Germline CDR1 and CDR2: SEHNR and FQNEAQ (reference sequence). V lost 8 bases, J lost 6 bases, and 11 bases lay in between. There are 11 residues in the CDR3. The CDR3, as DNA: TGTGCCAGCGCGAGGGAGAGCGAGCAGTACTTC. It translates to CASARESEQYF.

J is TRBJ2-7 and V is TRBV7-2; 7 nucleotides agree with TRBD1. Germline CDR1 reads SGHTA; CDR2 reads FQGNSA. V lost 0 bases to trimming and J lost 4 bases; unmatched junction nucleotides: 6. This CDR3 contains 15 residues. The CDR3 nucleotides are TGTGCCAGCAGCTTAGCCTGGGACAGCCTATACGAGCAGTACTTC. It encodes CASSLAWDSLYEQYF.

The chain joins TRBV18 to TRBJ1-4; 8 nucleotides match TRBD1. Germline V gives CDR1 KGHSH, CDR2 LQKENI. The junction had 7 bases not matched to a gene; V was cut back by 8 bases and J by 8 bases. This CDR3 has 13 amino acids. CDR3 nucleotide sequence: TGTGCCAGCAGCAGGGGGCTTAGGGAAAAACTGTTTTTT. Translating it yields CASSRGLREKLFF.

The rearrangement joins TRBV4-3 to TRBJ2-3, with TRBD2 matching 9 bases. Germline CDR1 LGHNA, CDR2 YSLEER. CDR3 size: 17 residues. With V trimmed by 3 bases and J by 3 bases, 10 bases remained unmatched. CDR3 protein: CASSHYHLAGLTDTQYF. CDR3 nucleotides: TGCGCCAGCAGCCACTACCACCTAGCGGGGTTAACAGATACGCAGTATTTT.

This rearrangement joins TRBV2 to TRBJ2-7; D possibly corresponds to TRBD2 (5 bases). Germline-derived CDR1 and CDR2 are SNHLY and FYNNEI. CDR3 length: 11 residues. V lost 4 bases and J lost 12, with 13 bases in between. CDR3 bases: TGTGCCAGCAGTGTGGACGGGATTTTGTACTTC. Translated: CASSVDGILYF.

This clone was picked up one time. The rearrangement uses TRBV6-1 and TRBJ1-2, with D possibly matching TRBD1 (6 bases). The germline V gene has CDR1 MNHNS and CDR2 SASEGT. The V end was cut by 10 bases, the J end by 4 bases, with 19 bases between. The CDR3 covers 14 residues. The CDR3 region is CAIQDRSMSYGYTF. CDR3 sequence (DNA): TGTGCCATCCAGGACAGAAGTATGTCCTATGGCTACACCTTC.

This chain connects TRBV7-2 to TRBJ2-2; TRBD1 is a possible D gene (6 bases). Germline V gene sequence: CDR1 SGHTA, CDR2 FQGNSA. Between the trimmed V and J ends, which lost 6 bases and 11 bases, there was a span of 16 bases. The CDR3 covers 13 residues. The DNA of the CDR3 is TGTGCCAGCAGTGAAAGAACCAGGGGAGAGCTGTTTTTT. It codes for CASSERTRGELFF.

The rearrangement links TRBV19 to TRBJ2-1; D is unresolved. V was clipped by 5 bases and J by 0 bases, with 17 bases between them. CDR3 length equals 17 residues. Germline assignment: CDR1 LNHDA and CDR2 SQIVND (reference sequence). DNA for the CDR3: TGTGCCAGTAGTGGTGGGTTGCGGCCCAGCTCCTACAATGAGCAGTTCTTC. Amino acid sequence: CASSGGLRPSSYNEQFF.

This clone appeared a few times. The chain combines TRBV2 with TRBJ2-1; 14 bases align to TRBD2. With V trimmed by 0 bases and J by 9 bases, 7 bases remained unmatched. In germline, CDR1 is SNHLY, CDR2 FYNNEI. The CDR3 runs 17 residues. The CDR3 DNA is TGTGCCAGCAGTGAAGCGAATGGACTAGCGGGAGGCGGTGAGCAGTTCTTC. This translates into CASSEANGLAGGGEQFF.

This clone was counted once. This chain uses TRBV30 with TRBJ1-6, with TRBD1 identical over 8 bases. Germline values: CDR1 GTSNPN, CDR2 SVGIG (reference sequence). Germline trimming cut 4 bases from V and 9 bases from J; bases unmatched to any gene: 14. The CDR3 is 16 residues long. The DNA of the CDR3 is TGTGCCTGGACGACAGGGGAGTTTGGGTTTGGTTCACCCCTCCACTTT. Amino acid sequence: CAWTTGEFGFGSPLHF.

The genes are TRBV29-1 and TRBJ1-2, with TRBD1 identical over 8 bases. The germline gives CDR1 SQVTM, CDR2 ANQGSEA. V shed 2 bases and J 7 bases; nucleotides not matched to a gene: 6. CDR3 size: 13 residues. The CDR3 DNA reads as TGCAGCGTTGAACCTGACAGGGGAGCTGGCTACACCTTC. Protein product: CSVEPDRGAGYTF. Full variable domain (missing parts from reference TRBV29-1 and TRBJ1-2): SAVISQKPSRDICQRGTSLTIQCQVDSQVTMMFWYRQQPGQSLTLIATANQGSEATYESGFVIDKFPISRPNLTFSTLTVSNMSPEDSSIYLCSVEPDRGAGYTFGSGTRLTVV.

This rearrangement joins TRBV6-5 to TRBJ2-3, with D possibly matching TRBD2 (6 bases). V gave up 6 bases and J gave up 0 bases, with 13 bases separating them. The length of the CDR3 is 15 residues. In germline, CDR1 is MNHEY, CDR2 SVGAGI. The CDR3: CASRTTRASTDTQYF. The DNA of the CDR3 is TGTGCCAGCAGGACGACTAGGGCTAGCACAGATACGCAGTATTTT.

The V and J genes are TRBV6-5 and TRBJ2-3, with D unresolved. Germline V CDR1 and CDR2: MNHEY, SVGAGI. The CDR3 is 16 amino acids. Trimming took off 0 bases at V and 2 bases at J, with 12 bases between the two ends. The CDR3 region has the DNA TGTGCCAGCAGTTACTCGATGCCGGGTAACACAGATACGCAGTATTTT. Protein: CASSYSMPGNTDTQYF.

The chain couples TRBV7-3 to TRBJ2-3; 7 bases agree with TRBD1. J lost 1 base, V lost 2 bases, and 6 bases had no gene match. This CDR3 region has 16 residues. The V gene's germline CDR1 is SGHTA and CDR2 FQGTGA. CDR3 DNA: TGTGCCAGCAGCTTAGGCGGGCAGGGGGGCACAGATACGCAGTATTTT. It is translated as CASSLGGQGGTDTQYF.

V and J are TRBV7-2 and TRBJ1-6, with D hard to call. V was pared by 1 base and J by 8 bases, with 9 bases between. Germline V CDR1 and CDR2: SGHTA, FQGNSA. The CDR3 runs to 14 residues. The CDR3 spells CASSLGRSDSPLHF. The CDR3 DNA follows: TGTGCCAGCAGCTTAGGTCGAAGCGATTCACCCCTCCACTTT.